Shown below are 15 T cell receptor beta chains from a single sample sequenced in a study of shared clonotypes between healthy human individuals. The protocol was immunoSEQ multiplex PCR, while the TCRdb copy is restricted to in-frame clones and leaves out a portion. Of around 2.5 million clones in the sample, approximately 93% were seen once. The sample taken for sequencing was naive CD4+ T cells from PBMCs. Subset: CD45RA+ positively selected. The receptors derive from a young man in good health. Some clones in this sample may be carry-over from other donors' samples.

The chain uses TRBV27 and TRBJ1-5; D gene unclear. Germline V gene sequence: CDR1 MNHEY, CDR2 SMNVEV (reference sequence). V was pared by 5 bases and J by 0 bases, with 5 bases between. The CDR3 has 13 amino acids. The CDR3 DNA reads TGTGCCAGCAGTACATTTAGCAATCAGCCCCAGCATTTT. Translation: CASSTFSNQPQHF.

The chain links TRBV30 to TRBJ1-3, with D hard to call. From germline, CDR1 is GTSNPN and CDR2 SVGIG (reference sequence). The CDR3 contains 12 residues. V shed 7 bases and J shed 1 base, with 8 bases lying between them. The CDR3 sequence is CASEGSGNTIYF. The CDR3 nucleotides read TGTGCCTCGGAAGGGTCTGGAAACACCATATATTTT.

The chain carries TRBV5-1 and TRBJ1-2; no definite D call. The V end was cut by 4 bases, the J end by 3 bases, with 13 bases between. Germline CDR1 reads SGHRS; CDR2 reads YFSETQ. The CDR3 is 14 residues long. CDR3 coding DNA: TGCGCCAGCAGCCGACGGGGAAGGGACTATGGCTACACCTTC. Protein sequence: CASSRRGRDYGYTF.

V usage is TRBV2 and J usage is TRBJ2-7, with TRBD1 matching over 9 bases. Looked up from germline, CDR1 is SNHLY and CDR2 is FYNNEI. The CDR3 spans 14 residues. The ends lost 5 bases at V and 3 bases at J; junction bases unmatched: 5. CDR3 coding DNA: TGTGCCAGCAGTCAGGGACAGGGAGGCTACGAGCAGTACTTC. Its protein product is CASSQGQGGYEQYF.

This clone was seen more than once but under ten times. V usage is TRBV5-1 and J usage is TRBJ1-1, with a weak D call TRBD1 (6 bases). The V end was cut by 4 bases, the J end by 1 base, with 8 bases between. Per the germline V gene, CDR1 is SGHRS and CDR2 is YFSETQ. This CDR3 has 13 residues. The CDR3 coding sequence is TGCGCCAGCAGCGCCAGGGGGAACACTGAAGCTTTCTTT. It codes for CASSARGNTEAFF.

The chain employs TRBV18 and TRBJ2-7; tentative D call: TRBD2 (6 bases). The V end was cut by 4 bases, the J end by 6 bases, with 19 bases between. CDR3 length: 15 amino acids. Germline V gene data show CDR1 as KGHSH and CDR2 as LQKENI. Here the CDR3 reads CASSRGEVTLSEQYF. The CDR3 coding sequence is TGTGCCAGCTCACGGGGGGAAGTAACCCTTAGCGAGCAGTACTTC.

The chain carries TRBV7-3 and TRBJ2-7; TRBD2 might be the D (5 bases). This CDR3 has 16 amino acids. Germline V lookup: CDR1 SGHTA, CDR2 FQGTGA. V was pared by 0 bases and J by 1 base, with 13 bases between. CDR3 region: CASSLTGGSLSYEQYF. The CDR3 nucleotides read TGTGCCAGCAGCTTAACGGGTGGGAGTCTATCCTACGAGCAGTACTTC. Complete variable domain (other parts from reference TRBV7-3 and TRBJ2-7): GAGVSQTPSNKVTEKGKYVELRCDPISGHTALYWYRQSLGQGPEFLIYFQGTGAADDSGLPNDRFFAVRPEGSVSTLKIQRTERGDSAVYLCASSLTGGSLSYEQYFGPGTRLTVT.

The rearrangement uses TRBV18 and TRBJ2-5; unclear D gene. Per the germline V gene, CDR1 is KGHSH and CDR2 is LQKENI. The germline V and J ends were trimmed by 3 bases and 1 base, with 12 bases remaining between them. This CDR3 has 15 residues. The CDR3 reads CASSPVSLVQETQYF. In DNA, the CDR3 is TGTGCCAGCTCACCCGTTTCGTTAGTCCAAGAGACCCAGTACTTC.

V and J are TRBV4-2 and TRBJ2-7; 9 bases line up with TRBD1. The CDR3 length is 16 residues. V was clipped by 2 bases and J by 2 bases; unmatched bases: 7. CDR1 and CDR2 from the germline V gene are LGHNA and YNFKEQ. This CDR3 is CASSQSGTGNTYEQYF. DNA for the CDR3: TGTGCCAGCAGCCAATCCGGGACAGGGAATACCTACGAGCAGTACTTC.

The chain uses TRBV18 and TRBJ2-6, with 11 nucleotides matching TRBD1. CDR3 size: 21 residues. The germline V gene encodes CDR1 KGHSH and CDR2 LQKENI. V lost 3 bases and J lost 0; bases outside the gene matches: 13. The CDR3 region has the DNA TGTGCCAGCTCACCTAGGACAGGGGGCTTGGTGAAAAGCTCTGGGGCCAACGTCCTGACTTTC. This translates into CASSPRTGGLVKSSGANVLTF.

The count of this clone is one. The junction and the germline gene differ at one end; a read error may be behind it. The chain combines TRBV6-5 with TRBJ1-5; a possible D gene is TRBD1 (6 bases). This CDR3 contains 14 residues. From germline, CDR1 is MNHEY and CDR2 SVGAGI. The CDR3 DNA follows: TGTGCCAGCATTTACCGGGACACCAATCAGCCCCAGCATTTT. It yields the protein CASIYRDTNQPQHF.

The chain employs TRBV28 and TRBJ2-1; D possibly corresponds to TRBD1 (6 bases). Trimming removed 3 bases from V and 8 bases from J, with 17 bases in between. The germline gives CDR1 MDHEN, CDR2 SYDVKM. The CDR3 is 15 residues long. As DNA, the CDR3 is TGTGCCAGCAGTTTTTTGGGACAAAAGGTTGATGAGCAGTTCTTC. It encodes CASSFLGQKVDEQFF.

The chain employs TRBV5-1 and TRBJ1-3; 9 positions agree with TRBD1. The J segment lost 2 bases and the V segment lost 9 bases, leaving 12 bases of the junction unmatched. The CDR3 has 16 residues. From germline, CDR1 is SGHRS and CDR2 YFSETQ. CDR3 bases: TGCGCCACTTCGAAGGGGGACAGGGCCGCTGGAAACACCATATATTTT. It yields the protein CATSKGDRAAGNTIYF.

The V gene is TRBV5-1, the J gene TRBJ1-1; no firm D call. Trimming removed 0 bases from V and 1 base from J, with 10 bases in between. This CDR3 contains 15 residues. The germline gives CDR1 SGHRS, CDR2 YFSETQ. This CDR3 reads CASSLGQSGNTEAFF. The DNA of the CDR3 is TGCGCCAGCAGCTTGGGTCAAAGCGGGAACACTGAAGCTTTCTTT.

The CDR3 nucleotides read TGTGCCAGCAGCACCGGACTCATCACCGGGGAGCTGTTTTTT. Translated, it gives CASSTGLITGELFF. The chain links TRBV7-3 to TRBJ2-2; maybe TRBD2 (5 bases). Per the germline V gene, CDR1 is SGHTA and CDR2 is FQGTGA. This CDR3 has 14 amino acids. Trimming cost V 5 bases and J 4 bases, with 11 bases left between them.